This T cell receptor beta chain emerged from a study of blood T cell repertoires in COVID-19 (dated by TCRdb to the early 2020s). Some background on the complete study: Samples from collaborators originated in the United States, Italy and Spain and spanned both the acute and convalescent phases of COVID-19. The material from the prospective study consisted of cDNA or gDNA derived from T cells, B-cell-depleted T cells, or PBMCs. The dataset comprised deeply sampled blood TCRbeta repertoires from subjects exposed to, actively infected with, or recovered from COVID-19. Nearly every sample came with metadata listing a de-identified subject ID, COVID-19 status, age in years and sex. Samples were obtained from the ongoing ImmuneRACE study (first 160 participants) and from 950 to 1,500 subjects provided by 6 global collaborators. The repertoires were made available in a free public database intended to serve as a resource for research on the immune response to SARS-CoV-2. Where HLA class I and class II types were available, the types were taken from metadata supplied by the sample provider, not from assay-based typing. Findings and caveats that apply to the study as a whole: The amount of clinical and demographic metadata varied by source and participant and was provided uncurated.

TCRbeta CDR3 regions were amplified from genomic DNA using the immunoSEQ Assay, a bias-controlled multiplex PCR. The source study handled its data this way. The number of nucleated cells in each sample was estimated by amplification of reference gene primers within the assay. To quantify the absolute abundance of each unique TCRbeta CDR3 rearrangement, sequence reads were collapsed and filtered. For each sample, productive Simpson clonality was calculated as the square root of Simpson's diversity index across productive rearrangements. Entries here come from immuneACCESS through TCRdb and include only in-frame sequences with V and J called. Some clones fail to appear in such tables; in the studies checked, an unresolved V gene covers under half of the shortfall, and the cause of the remainder is unknown. The V and J calls and clone size come from that table; D and trimming were worked out from the DNA. The sample includes about 190,000 clones, with 60% to 85% observed a single time. The ten largest clones add up to around a sixth of the sample.

Comment on this clone: There is no known antigen for this receptor. No per-base quality is available; no much larger clone lies one base away.

Collaborating institutions collected whole blood in K2EDTA tubes following their own protocols. Collaborator samples were shipped for TCRbeta analysis as frozen whole blood, isolated PBMCs, or DNA extracted from either sample type. The receptor was derived from a man between 60 and 75 years old with active or convalescent COVID-19. The sample taken for sequencing was peripheral blood.

The DNA sequence reads TGTGCCAGCAGTCAAAATGGCTACACCTTC. This gives the protein CASSQNGYTF. This chain joins TRBV28 to TRBJ1-2; the D gene assignment is ambiguous. The CDR3 goes from the cysteine to the phenylalanine over 10 residues. Left in the record is the CDR3 DNA by itself, 30 bases read in frame from the first base. From the germline V gene, CDR1 is MDHEN and CDR2 is SYDVKM. V is pared back by 5 bases and J by 6 bases, with 4 bases lying between the germline termini.